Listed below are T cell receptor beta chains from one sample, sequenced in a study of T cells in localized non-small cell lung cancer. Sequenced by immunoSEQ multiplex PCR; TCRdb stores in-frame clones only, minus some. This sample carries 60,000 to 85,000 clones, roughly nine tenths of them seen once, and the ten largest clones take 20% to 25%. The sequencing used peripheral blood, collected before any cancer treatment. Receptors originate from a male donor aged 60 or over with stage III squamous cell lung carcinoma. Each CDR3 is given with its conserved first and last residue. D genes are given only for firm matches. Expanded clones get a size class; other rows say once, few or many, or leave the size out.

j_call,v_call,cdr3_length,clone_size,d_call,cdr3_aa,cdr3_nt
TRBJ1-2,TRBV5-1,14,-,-,CASSASGASGGYTF,TGCGCCAGCAGCGCATCCGGGGCCTCTGGGGGCTACACCTTC
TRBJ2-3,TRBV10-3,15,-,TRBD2,CAISPQVGERGLQYF,TGTGCCATCAGTCCCCAGGTAGGGGAGCGGGGGCTGCAGTATTTT
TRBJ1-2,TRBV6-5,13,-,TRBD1,CASTDRGRYGYTF,TGTGCCAGCACAGACAGGGGGCGATATGGCTACACCTTC
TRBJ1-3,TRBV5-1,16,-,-,CASSTETGISGNTIYF,TGCGCCAGCAGCACCGAGACGGGTATCTCTGGAAACACCATATATTTT
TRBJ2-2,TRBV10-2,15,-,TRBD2,CASGRSGGGTGELFF,TGCGCCAGCGGGCGATCCGGGGGGGGCACCGGGGAGCTGTTTTTT
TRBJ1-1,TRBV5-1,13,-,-,CASSVGIGTEAFF,TGCGCCAGCAGCGTGGGGATCGGGACTGAAGCTTTCTTT
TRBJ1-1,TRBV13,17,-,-,CASSPRTVLTLSTEAFF,TGTGCCAGCAGCCCTAGGACAGTACTTACTCTGAGCACTGAAGCTTTCTTT
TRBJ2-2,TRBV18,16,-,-,CASLPGGAGGTGELFF,TGTGCCAGCTTACCTGGTGGCGCCGGAGGGACCGGGGAGCTGTTTTTT
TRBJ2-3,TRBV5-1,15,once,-,CASSLGGAGTDTQYF,TGCGCCAGCAGCCTTGGGGGGGCCGGCACAGATACGCAGTATTTT
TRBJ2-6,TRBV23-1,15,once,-,CASTPPNEGSNVLTF,TGCGCCAGCACCCCCCCCAACGAGGGTTCCAACGTCCTGACTTTC
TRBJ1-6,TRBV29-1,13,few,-,CSASPGPGSPLHF,TGCAGCGCGAGCCCGGGACCGGGGTCACCCCTCCACTTT